The clone carrying this TCR beta chain was seen just once. The antigen remains undetermined. Germline V gene data show CDR1 as LGHNT and CDR2 as FRNRAP. V was pared by 6 bases and J by 7 bases, with 12 bases between. The CDR3 contains 12 residues. This record comes from a study of T cell repertoires in cytomegalovirus infection. From the reads, TCRdb called clonotypes with MiXCR, one entry per CDR3 protein. The sample includes some 800,000 distinct CDR3 sequences, around a third of them seen just once. The sequence was obtained from a human donor in good health (CMV status not recorded). Some clones in this sample may be carry-over from other donors' samples. The sequencing here drew on cultured CD8+ T cells from PBMCs, taken from culture after CMV antigen stimulation. The genes are TRBV12-5 and TRBJ2-5; D ambiguous. The chain's CDR3 is CASGPSPGTQYF. CDR3 nucleotide sequence: TGTGCTAGTGGCCCGTCCCCGGGGACCCAGTACTTC.